The clone carrying this T cell receptor (beta chain) was recorded once. The V gene lost 2 bases and the J gene lost 0 bases, with 10 bases spanning the gap. Germline V gene sequence: CDR1 MDHEN, CDR2 SYDVKM. The length of the CDR3 is 16 residues. Here immunoSEQ multiplex PCR was the method, and the copy in TCRdb shows in-frame clones only, minus some. In the table there are approximately 310,000 clones, around 84% of which are singletons. This entry belongs to a study of blood T cell repertoires in COVID-19. The rearrangement uses TRBV28 and TRBJ1-4; maybe TRBD1 (5 bases). Source material: PBMCs or T cells enriched from blood (not recorded which). The TCR comes from a woman in her twenties or thirties who had been exposed to COVID-19. The CDR3 reads CASSLKGAATNEKLFF. The CDR3 coding sequence is TGTGCCAGCAGTTTAAAAGGGGCTGCAACTAATGAAAAACTGTTTTTT.